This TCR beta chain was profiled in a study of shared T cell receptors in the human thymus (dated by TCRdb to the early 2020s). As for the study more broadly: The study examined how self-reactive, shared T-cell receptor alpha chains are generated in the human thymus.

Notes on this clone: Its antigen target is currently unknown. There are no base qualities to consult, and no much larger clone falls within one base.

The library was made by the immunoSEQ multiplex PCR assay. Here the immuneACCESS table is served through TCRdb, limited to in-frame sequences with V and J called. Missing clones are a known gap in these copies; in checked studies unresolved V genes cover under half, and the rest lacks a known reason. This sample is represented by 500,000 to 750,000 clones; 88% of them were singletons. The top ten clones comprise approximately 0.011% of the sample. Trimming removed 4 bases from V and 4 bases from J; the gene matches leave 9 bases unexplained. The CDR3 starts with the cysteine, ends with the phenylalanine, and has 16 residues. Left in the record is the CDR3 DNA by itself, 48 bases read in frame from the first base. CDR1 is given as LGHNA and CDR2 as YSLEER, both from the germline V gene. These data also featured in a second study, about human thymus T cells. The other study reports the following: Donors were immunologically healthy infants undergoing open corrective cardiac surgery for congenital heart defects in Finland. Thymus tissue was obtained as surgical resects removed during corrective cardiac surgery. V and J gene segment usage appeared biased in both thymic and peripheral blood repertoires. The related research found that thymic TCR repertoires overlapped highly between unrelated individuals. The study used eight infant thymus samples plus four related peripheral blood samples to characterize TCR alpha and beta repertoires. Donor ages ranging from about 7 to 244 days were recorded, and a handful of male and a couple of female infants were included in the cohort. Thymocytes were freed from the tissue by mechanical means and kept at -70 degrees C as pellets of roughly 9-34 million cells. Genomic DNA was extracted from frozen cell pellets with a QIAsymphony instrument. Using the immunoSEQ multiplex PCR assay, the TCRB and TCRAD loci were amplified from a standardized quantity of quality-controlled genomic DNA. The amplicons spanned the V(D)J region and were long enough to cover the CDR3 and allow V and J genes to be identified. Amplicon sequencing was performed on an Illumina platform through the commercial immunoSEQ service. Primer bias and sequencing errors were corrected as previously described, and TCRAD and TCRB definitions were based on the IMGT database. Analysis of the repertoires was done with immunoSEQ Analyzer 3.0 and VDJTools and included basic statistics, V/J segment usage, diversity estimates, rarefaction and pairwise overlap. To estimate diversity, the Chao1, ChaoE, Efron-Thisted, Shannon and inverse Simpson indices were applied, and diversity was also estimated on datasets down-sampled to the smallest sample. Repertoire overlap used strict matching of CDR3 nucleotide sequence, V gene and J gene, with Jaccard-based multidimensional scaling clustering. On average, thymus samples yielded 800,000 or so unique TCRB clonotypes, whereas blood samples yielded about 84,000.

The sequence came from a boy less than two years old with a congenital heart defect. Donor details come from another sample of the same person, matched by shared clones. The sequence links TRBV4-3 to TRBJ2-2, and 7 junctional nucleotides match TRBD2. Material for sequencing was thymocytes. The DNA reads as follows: TGCGCCAGCAGCCCATGGGGCGGGAGAGGCACCGGGGAGCTGTTTTTT. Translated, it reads CASSPWGGRGTGELFF.